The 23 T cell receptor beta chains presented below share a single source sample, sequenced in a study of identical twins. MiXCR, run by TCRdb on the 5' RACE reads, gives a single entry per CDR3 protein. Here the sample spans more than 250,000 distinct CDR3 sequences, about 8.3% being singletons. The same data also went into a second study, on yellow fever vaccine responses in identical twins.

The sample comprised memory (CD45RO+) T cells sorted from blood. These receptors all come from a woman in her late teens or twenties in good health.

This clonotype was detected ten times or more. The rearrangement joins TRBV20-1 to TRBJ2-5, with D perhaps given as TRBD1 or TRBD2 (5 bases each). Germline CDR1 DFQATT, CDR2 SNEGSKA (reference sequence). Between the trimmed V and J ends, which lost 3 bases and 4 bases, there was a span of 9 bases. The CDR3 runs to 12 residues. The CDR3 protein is CSARRGSETQYF. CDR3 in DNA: TGCAGTGCTAGGAGGGGTTCAGAGACCCAGTACTTC.

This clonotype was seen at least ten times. The CDR3 loop is CASRDRGYEQYV. For the CDR3, the DNA is TGTGCCAGCAGGGACAGGGGCTACGAGCAGTACGTC. This rearrangement joins TRBV6-1 to TRBJ2-7; 9 bases are a match to TRBD1. This CDR3 contains 12 residues. The germline gives CDR1 MNHNS, CDR2 SASEGT. With V trimmed by 6 bases and J by 3 bases, 0 bases remained unmatched.

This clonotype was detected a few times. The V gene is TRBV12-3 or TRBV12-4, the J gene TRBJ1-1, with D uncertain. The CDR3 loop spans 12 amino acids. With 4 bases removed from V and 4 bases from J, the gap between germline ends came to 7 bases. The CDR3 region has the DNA TGTGCCAGCAGTTCCCCGGCCACTGAAGCTTTCTTT. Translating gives CASSSPATEAFF.

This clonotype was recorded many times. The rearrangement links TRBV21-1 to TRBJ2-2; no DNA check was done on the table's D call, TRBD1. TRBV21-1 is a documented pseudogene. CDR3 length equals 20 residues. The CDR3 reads CASIKIRAGGTPTCTGELFF. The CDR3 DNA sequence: TGTGCCAGCATCAAAATCCGGGCAGGGGGCACACCGACCTGCACCGGGGAGCTGTTTTTT.

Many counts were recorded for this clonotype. This CDR3 reads CASRRGGETQYF. CDR3 DNA: TGTGCCAGCAGAAGGGGCGGTGAGACCCAGTACTTC. The chain is built from TRBV6-6 and TRBJ2-5, with D perhaps TRBD1 (5 bases). Trimming removed 6 bases from V and 5 bases from J, with 10 bases in between. The CDR3 runs to 12 residues. In germline, CDR1 is MNHNY, CDR2 SVGAGI (reference sequence).

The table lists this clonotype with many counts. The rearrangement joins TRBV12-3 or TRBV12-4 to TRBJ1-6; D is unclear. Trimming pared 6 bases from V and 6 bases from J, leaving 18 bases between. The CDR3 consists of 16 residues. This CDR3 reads CASSRELWQSNSPLHF. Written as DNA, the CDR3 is TGTGCCAGCAGCCGAGAGCTCTGGCAGTCTAATTCACCCCTCCACTTT.

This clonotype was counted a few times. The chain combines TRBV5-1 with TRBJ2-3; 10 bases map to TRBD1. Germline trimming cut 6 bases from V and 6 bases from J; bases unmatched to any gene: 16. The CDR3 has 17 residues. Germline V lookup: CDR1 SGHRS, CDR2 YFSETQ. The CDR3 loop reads CASTSTGTGAILDTQYF. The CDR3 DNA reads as TGCGCCAGCACCTCTACCGGGACAGGGGCCATCCTGGATACGCAGTATTTT.

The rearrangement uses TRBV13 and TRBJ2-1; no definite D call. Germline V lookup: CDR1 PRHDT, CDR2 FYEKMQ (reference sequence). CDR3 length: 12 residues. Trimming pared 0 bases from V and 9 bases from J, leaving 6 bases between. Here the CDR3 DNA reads TGTGCCAGCAGCTTAGGCCTCGGTGAGCAGTTCTTC. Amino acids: CASSLGLGEQFF.

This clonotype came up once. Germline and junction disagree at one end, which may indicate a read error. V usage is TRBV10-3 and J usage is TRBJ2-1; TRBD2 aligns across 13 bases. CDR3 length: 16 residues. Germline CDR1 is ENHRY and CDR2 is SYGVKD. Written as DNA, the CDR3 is TGTGTCATCAGTGACGGACTAGCGGGGGACTACAATGAGCAGTTCTTC. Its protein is CVISDGLAGDYNEQFF.

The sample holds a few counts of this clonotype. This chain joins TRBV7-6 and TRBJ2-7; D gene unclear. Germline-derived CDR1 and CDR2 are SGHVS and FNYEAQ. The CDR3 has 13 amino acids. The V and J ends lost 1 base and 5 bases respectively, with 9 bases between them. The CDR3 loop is CASSLDSGHEQYF. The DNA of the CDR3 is TGTGCCAGCAGCTTAGATTCAGGACACGAGCAGTACTTC.

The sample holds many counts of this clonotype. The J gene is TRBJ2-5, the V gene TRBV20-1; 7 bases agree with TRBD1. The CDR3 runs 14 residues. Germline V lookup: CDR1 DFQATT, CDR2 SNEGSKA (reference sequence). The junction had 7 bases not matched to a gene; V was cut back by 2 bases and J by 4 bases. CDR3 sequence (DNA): TGCAGTGCTAGAAAAGGGGGCGATTCAGAGACCCAGTACTTC. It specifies CSARKGGDSETQYF.

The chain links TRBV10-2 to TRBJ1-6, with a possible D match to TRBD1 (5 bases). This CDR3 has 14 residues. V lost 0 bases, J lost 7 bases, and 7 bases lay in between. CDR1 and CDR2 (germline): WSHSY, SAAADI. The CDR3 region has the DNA TGCGCCAGCAGTGAGTCTGGGGGGAATTCACCCCTCCACTTT. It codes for CASSESGGNSPLHF.

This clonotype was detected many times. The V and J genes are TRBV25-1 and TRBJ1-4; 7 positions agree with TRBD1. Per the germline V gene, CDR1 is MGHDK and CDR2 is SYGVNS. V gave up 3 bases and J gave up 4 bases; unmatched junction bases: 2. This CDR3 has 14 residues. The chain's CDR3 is CASSDGTVNEKLFF. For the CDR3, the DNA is TGTGCCAGCAGTGACGGGACAGTTAATGAAAAACTGTTTTTT.

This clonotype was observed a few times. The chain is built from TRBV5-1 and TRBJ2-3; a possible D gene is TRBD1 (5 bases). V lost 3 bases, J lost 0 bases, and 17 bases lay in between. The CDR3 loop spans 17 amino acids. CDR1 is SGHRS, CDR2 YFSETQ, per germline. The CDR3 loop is CASSSAATVISTDTQYF. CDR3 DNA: TGCGCCAGCAGCTCCGCCGCGACAGTTATAAGCACAGATACGCAGTATTTT. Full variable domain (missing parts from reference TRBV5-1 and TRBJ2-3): KAGVTQTPRYLIKTRGQQVTLSCSPISGHRSVSWYQQTPGQGLQFLFEYFSETQRNKGNFPGRFSGRQFSNSRSEMNVSTLELGDSALYLCASSSAATVISTDTQYFGPGTRLTVL.

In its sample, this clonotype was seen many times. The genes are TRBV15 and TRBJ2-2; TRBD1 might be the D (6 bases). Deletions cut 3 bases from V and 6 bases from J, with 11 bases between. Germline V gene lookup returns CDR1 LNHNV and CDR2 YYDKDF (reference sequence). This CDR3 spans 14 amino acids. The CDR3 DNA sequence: TGTGCCACCAGCAGGGACAGTGAGGCCGGGGAGCTGTTTTTT. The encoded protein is CATSRDSEAGELFF.

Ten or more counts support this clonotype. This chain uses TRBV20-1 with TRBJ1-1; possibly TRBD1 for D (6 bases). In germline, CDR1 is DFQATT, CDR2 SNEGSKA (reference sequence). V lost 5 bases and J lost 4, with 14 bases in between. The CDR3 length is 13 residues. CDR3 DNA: TGCAGTGCTCCGACAGGCTCGGGCACTGAAGCTTTCTTT. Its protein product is CSAPTGSGTEAFF.

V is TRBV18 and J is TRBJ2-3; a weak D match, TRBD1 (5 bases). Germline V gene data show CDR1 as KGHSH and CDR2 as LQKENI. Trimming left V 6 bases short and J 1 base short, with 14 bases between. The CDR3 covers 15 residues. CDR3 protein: CASSVSIQGTDTQYF. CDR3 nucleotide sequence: TGTGCCAGCTCCGTAAGCATACAGGGCACAGATACGCAGTATTTT.

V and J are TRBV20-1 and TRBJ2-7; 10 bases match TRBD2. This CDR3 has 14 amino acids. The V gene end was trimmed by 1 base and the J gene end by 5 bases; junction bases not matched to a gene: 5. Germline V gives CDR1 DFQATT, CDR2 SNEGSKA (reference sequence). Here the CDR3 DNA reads TGCAGTGCTAGAGTCCCAGCGGGAGGGGACGAGCAGTACTTC. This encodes CSARVPAGGDEQYF.

CDR3 nucleotides: TGTGCCATCAGTGACCTTCACAGGGATAGCATGTTCTTC. Translating gives CAISDLHRDSMFF. This chain uses TRBV10-3 with TRBJ2-1, with a tentative D call TRBD1 (6 bases). The germline V and J ends were trimmed by 3 bases and 15 bases, with 18 bases remaining between them. This CDR3 spans 13 amino acids. CDR1 ENHRY and CDR2 SYGVKD come from the germline V gene.

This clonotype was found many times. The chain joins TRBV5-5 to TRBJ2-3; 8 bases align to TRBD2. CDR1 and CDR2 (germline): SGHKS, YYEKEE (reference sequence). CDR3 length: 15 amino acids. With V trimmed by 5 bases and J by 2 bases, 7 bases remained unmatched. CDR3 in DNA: TGTGCCAGCAGGACTAGCGCATACGTCACAGATACGCAGTATTTT. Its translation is CASRTSAYVTDTQYF.

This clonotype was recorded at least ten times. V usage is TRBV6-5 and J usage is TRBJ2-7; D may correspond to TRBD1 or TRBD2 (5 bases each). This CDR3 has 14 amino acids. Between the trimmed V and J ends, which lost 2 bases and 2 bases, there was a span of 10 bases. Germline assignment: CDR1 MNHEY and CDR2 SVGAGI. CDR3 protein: CASSYVGTPYEQYF. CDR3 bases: TGTGCCAGCAGTTACGTCGGGACCCCCTACGAGCAGTACTTC.

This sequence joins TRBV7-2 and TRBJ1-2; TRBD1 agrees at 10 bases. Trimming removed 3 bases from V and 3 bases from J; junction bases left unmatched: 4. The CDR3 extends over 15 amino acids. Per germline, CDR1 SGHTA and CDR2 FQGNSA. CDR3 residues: CASSFRDRGHYGYTF. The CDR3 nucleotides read TGTGCCAGCAGCTTCCGGGACAGGGGTCACTATGGCTACACCTTC.

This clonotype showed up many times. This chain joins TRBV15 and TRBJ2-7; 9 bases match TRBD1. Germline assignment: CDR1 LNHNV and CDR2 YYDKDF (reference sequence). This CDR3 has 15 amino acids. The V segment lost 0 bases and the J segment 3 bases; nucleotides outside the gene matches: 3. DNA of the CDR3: TGTGCCACCAGCAGAGATTTGGGACAGGGCTACGAGCAGTACTTC. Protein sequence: CATSRDLGQGYEQYF.